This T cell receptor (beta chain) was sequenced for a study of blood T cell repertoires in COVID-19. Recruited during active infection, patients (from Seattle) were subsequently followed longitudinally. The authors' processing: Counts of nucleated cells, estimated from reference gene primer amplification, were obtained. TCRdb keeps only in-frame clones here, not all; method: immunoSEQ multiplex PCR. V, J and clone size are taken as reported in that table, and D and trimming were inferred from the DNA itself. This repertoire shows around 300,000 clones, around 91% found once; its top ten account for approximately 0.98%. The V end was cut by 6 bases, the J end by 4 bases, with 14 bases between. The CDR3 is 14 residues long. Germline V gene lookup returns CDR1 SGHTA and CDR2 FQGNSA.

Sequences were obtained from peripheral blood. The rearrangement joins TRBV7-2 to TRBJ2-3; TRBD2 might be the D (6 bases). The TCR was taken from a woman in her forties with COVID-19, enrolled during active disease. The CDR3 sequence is CASRPRLGADTQYF. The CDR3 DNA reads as TGTGCCAGCAGACCTAGACTAGGCGCAGATACGCAGTATTTT. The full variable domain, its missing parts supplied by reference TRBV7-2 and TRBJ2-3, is GAGVSQSPSNKVTEKGKDVELRCDPISGHTALYWYRQSLGQGLEFLIYFQGNSAPDKSGLPSDRFSAERTGGSVSTLTIQRTQQEDSAVYLCASRPRLGADTQYFGPGTRLTVL.